This record concerns one TCR beta chain sequence. Recently defined diagnostic criteria for definite or probable disease were fulfilled by Susac syndrome patients. TEMRA cells were enriched by FACS, and CD4+ and CD8+ T cells were negatively isolated. This record comes from a study of CD8 T cells in Susac syndrome. CDR3 length: 11 residues. V was clipped by 4 bases and J by 7 bases; unmatched bases: 1. From germline, CDR1 is MGHDK and CDR2 SYGVNS. RNA totalling 0.5 to 1 ug underwent reverse transcription with random hexamers. Coverage of TCR beta CDR3 amplification by immunoSEQ multiplex PCR extended to 54 Vbeta and 13 Jbeta. TCRdb analysed the immunoSEQ multiplex PCR reads with MiXCR anew, one entry per CDR3 protein. The sample includes about 140,000 distinct CDR3 sequences, roughly 95% seen only once; the top ten take about 0.08%.

The sample consisted of CD4+ T cells from PBMCs. The receptor comes from a human donor with Susac syndrome. V and J are TRBV25-1 and TRBJ2-7; 7 bases line up with TRBD2. This CDR3 is CASSGGGEQYF. The CDR3 nucleotides read TGTGCCAGCAGTGGGGGGGGAGAGCAGTACTTC.